Following are 20 T cell receptor beta chains from one sample sequenced in a study of PD-L1 blockade in urothelial cancer. The data were produced by immunoSEQ multiplex PCR, yet TCRdb's version contains in-frame clones alone and is incomplete. Here the sample spans about 48,000 clones, approximately 84% being singletons. Time point denoted: peripheral blood 6 weeks after treatment start. Sequencing used PBMCs, obtained around atezolizumab (anti-PD-L1) treatment. Receptors were obtained from a man in his sixties with urothelial cancer.

This clone was counted a few times. J is TRBJ1-6 and V is TRBV2; D perhaps matches TRBD1 (5 bases). The CDR3 consists of 15 residues. The V gene lost 4 bases and the J gene lost 0 bases, with 7 bases spanning the gap. Germline loops: CDR1 SNHLY, CDR2 FYNNEI. In DNA form, the CDR3 reads TGTGCCAGCAGTGGACAGAGCTCCTATAATTCACCCCTCCACTTT. Its protein product is CASSGQSSYNSPLHF.

The chain is built from TRBV9 and TRBJ2-7, with D possibly matching TRBD1 (6 bases). Germline CDR1 SGDLS, CDR2 YYNGEE. The V end lost 4 bases, the J end lost 3 bases, and 14 bases lay between the germline ends. CDR3 length: 14 amino acids. The CDR3 DNA follows: TGTGCCAGCAGCCCGGGACAATTTCGCTACGAGCAGTACTTC. Its translation is CASSPGQFRYEQYF.

This clone turned up a few times. V is TRBV19 and J is TRBJ2-5, with D tentatively TRBD1 (5 bases). Germline CDR1 LNHDA, CDR2 SQIVND (reference sequence). V was clipped by 6 bases and J by 2 bases, with 16 bases between them. The CDR3 runs to 15 residues. The CDR3 DNA reads as TGTGCCAGTAGCTTAACGCAGGGTCCACAAGAGACCCAGTACTTC. This sequence encodes CASSLTQGPQETQYF.

V and J are TRBV7-9 and TRBJ1-5, with D perhaps matching TRBD1 (5 bases). CDR1 and CDR2 from the germline V gene are SEHNR and FQNEAQ (reference sequence). The CDR3 spans 15 residues. V shed 1 base and J shed 3 bases, with 10 bases lying between them. CDR3: CASSLDTGTNQPQHF. CDR3 nucleotide sequence: TGTGCCAGCAGCTTAGATACAGGAACCAATCAGCCCCAGCATTTT.

The chain recombines TRBV6-4 with TRBJ2-3, with a weak D call TRBD2 (5 bases). The germline V and J ends were trimmed by 4 bases and 0 bases, with 8 bases remaining between them. Germline V gene lookup returns CDR1 MRHNA and CDR2 SNTAGT. The CDR3 spans 14 residues. In DNA, the CDR3 is TGTGCCAGCAGTGTAGAGGGTAGCACAGATACGCAGTATTTT. Its protein product is CASSVEGSTDTQYF.

The rearrangement links TRBV29-1 to TRBJ1-1; TRBD1 aligns across 7 bases. The germline CDR1 and CDR2 sequences are SQVTM and ANQGSEA. The CDR3 is 13 residues long. With V trimmed by 6 bases and J by 6 bases, 10 bases remained unmatched. CDR3 in DNA: TGCAGCGTACGACAGGGCTTTAACTCTGAAGCTTTCTTT. Translated, it gives CSVRQGFNSEAFF.

This chain connects TRBV9 to TRBJ2-2; D call uncertain. The CDR3 length is 16 residues. V lost 1 base, J lost 3 bases, and 13 bases lay in between. The germline V gene encodes CDR1 SGDLS and CDR2 YYNGEE. CDR3 DNA sequence: TGTGCCAGCAGCGTATATTCAGGAACGGACACCGGGGAGCTGTTTTTT. This translates into CASSVYSGTDTGELFF.

V is TRBV5-8 and J is TRBJ1-5; TRBD1 agrees at 7 bases. V lost 3 bases and J lost 5; bases outside the gene matches: 8. CDR3 size: 15 residues. Germline V gene data show CDR1 as SGHTS and CDR2 as YDEGEE. For the CDR3, the DNA is TGTGCCAGCAGCTCGGCCGGGACAGCTTATCAGCCCCAGCATTTT. Translation: CASSSAGTAYQPQHF.

The rearrangement links TRBV5-4 to TRBJ2-7; D gene ambiguous. This CDR3 spans 13 amino acids. CDR1 is SGHNT, CDR2 YYREEE, per germline (reference sequence). V shed 4 bases and J shed 4 bases, with 12 bases lying between them. CDR3 in amino acids: CASSPGYEYEQYF. The CDR3 DNA sequence: TGTGCCAGCAGCCCGGGTTACGAGTACGAGCAGTACTTC. Using reference TRBV5-4 and TRBJ2-7 for the parts outside the CDR3, the full variable domain is ETGVTQSPTHLIKTRGQQVTLRCSSQSGHNTVSWYQQALGQGPQFIFQYYREEENGRGNFPPRFSGLQFPNYSSELNVNALELDDSALYLCASSPGYEYEQYFGPGTRLTVT.

This clone has a handful of counts. V gene TRBV2 combines with J gene TRBJ2-5; tentative D call: TRBD2 (5 bases). Trimming stripped 4 bases from V and 5 bases from J, with 11 bases between. The germline V gene encodes CDR1 SNHLY and CDR2 FYNNEI. The CDR3 runs to 13 residues. CDR3 loop: CASSVIGVETQYF. The CDR3 nucleotides are TGTGCCAGCAGTGTTATCGGGGTGGAGACCCAGTACTTC.

The genes are TRBV11-3 and TRBJ2-1; TRBD1 is a possible D gene (6 bases). The V end lost 5 bases, the J end lost 1 base, and 15 bases lay between the germline ends. Per germline, CDR1 SGHNT and CDR2 YENEEA. This CDR3 comprises 16 residues. This CDR3 is CASSPSRGQSYNEQFF. DNA of the CDR3: TGTGCCAGCAGCCCAAGCAGGGGCCAATCCTACAATGAGCAGTTCTTC.

The J gene is TRBJ2-5, the V gene TRBV11-3; weak D call: TRBD1 (7 bases). Germline CDR1 reads SGHNT; CDR2 reads YENEEA. The CDR3 contains 15 residues. V was clipped by 5 bases and J by 4 bases, with 17 bases between them. The CDR3, as DNA: TGTGCCAGCAGCACCCGACAGGGAGGAATAGAGACCCAGTACTTC. As protein: CASSTRQGGIETQYF. The full variable domain, rest sourced from reference TRBV11-3 and TRBJ2-5, is EAGVVQSPRYKIIEKKQPVAFWCNPISGHNTLYWYLQNLGQGPELLIRYENEEAVDDSQLPKDRFSAERLKGVDSTLKIQPAELGDSAVYLCASSTRQGGIETQYFGPGTRLLVL.

The rearrangement joins TRBV10-3 to TRBJ1-2, with a weak D call TRBD1 (5 bases). CDR1 is ENHRY, CDR2 SYGVKD, per germline. There are 14 residues in the CDR3. V lost 0 bases and J lost 6, with 11 bases in between. The CDR3 loop reads CAISESLRANGYTF. In DNA form, the CDR3 reads TGTGCCATCAGTGAGTCTCTCAGGGCCAATGGCTACACCTTC.

This clone appeared a few times. This chain links TRBV27 with TRBJ2-2; 8 positions match TRBD1. CDR1 and CDR2 (germline): MNHEY, SMNVEV (reference sequence). This CDR3 is built from 21 residues. The ends lost 0 bases at V and 6 bases at J; junction bases unmatched: 21. The CDR3 reads CASSLSRRQGALGLDAGELFF. The CDR3, as DNA: TGTGCCAGCAGTTTATCTCGTCGGCAGGGGGCGCTCGGGCTTGACGCCGGGGAGCTGTTTTTT.

Remarks on this clone: This sample includes further DNA sequences coding for the same CDR3. The chain carries TRBV30 and TRBJ2-7; D is uncertain. Germline V gene lookup returns CDR1 GTSNPN and CDR2 SVGIG (reference sequence). The V end was cut by 1 base, the J end by 2 bases, with 6 bases between. This CDR3 comprises 12 residues. DNA of the CDR3: TGTGCCTGGAGTGGGCAAACCTACGAGCAGTACTTC. It is translated as CAWSGQTYEQYF.

The J gene is TRBJ2-5, the V gene TRBV12-5; 12 positions agree with TRBD2. The CDR3 spans 18 residues. Germline values: CDR1 LGHNT, CDR2 FRNRAP. J lost 3 bases, V lost 9 bases, and 17 bases had no gene match. CDR3 DNA: TGTGCTAGACTAAGGACGGTAACTAGCGGGGGGCGTGAAGAGACCCAGTACTTC. It is translated as CARLRTVTSGGREETQYF.

This clone was observed a few times. This chain uses TRBV23-1 with TRBJ2-1; 7 bases line up with TRBD1. TRBV23-1 qualifies as an ORF whose function is uncertain. The V and J ends lost 4 bases and 3 bases, in that order; junction bases with no gene match: 3. The CDR3 is 14 amino acids. The CDR3 DNA follows: TGCGCCAGCAGTCGACAGGGCTGCTACAATGAGCAGTTCTTC. Translating gives CASSRQGCYNEQFF.

This chain joins TRBV5-1 and TRBJ2-7; TRBD1 aligns across 7 bases. The CDR3 has 17 residues. Per the germline V gene, CDR1 is SGHRS and CDR2 is YFSETQ. J lost 2 bases, V lost 0 bases, and 11 bases had no gene match. DNA of the CDR3: TGCGCCAGCAGCTTGGAAGTAGGCAGGGGGTTTCCCTACGAGCAGTACTTC. Protein sequence: CASSLEVGRGFPYEQYF. Full variable domain (rest looked up from reference TRBV5-1 and TRBJ2-7): KAGVTQTPRYLIKTRGQQVTLSCSPISGHRSVSWYQQTPGQGLQFLFEYFSETQRNKGNFPGRFSGRQFSNSRSEMNVSTLELGDSALYLCASSLEVGRGFPYEQYFGPGTRLTVT.

This chain links TRBV5-1 with TRBJ2-7, with D possibly matching TRBD1 (5 bases). Germline V gene data show CDR1 as SGHRS and CDR2 as YFSETQ. V dropped 4 bases and J dropped 0 bases, with 14 bases sitting between them. The CDR3 has 15 residues. CDR3 amino acids: CASSPGHINSYEQYF. CDR3 coding DNA: TGCGCCAGCAGCCCCGGACACATAAACTCCTACGAGCAGTACTTC.

The chain employs TRBV7-9 and TRBJ2-5; 9 nucleotides line up with TRBD1. This CDR3 spans 16 amino acids. The V and J ends lost 6 bases and 5 bases, in that order; junction bases with no gene match: 13. The germline V gene encodes CDR1 SEHNR and CDR2 FQNEAQ (reference sequence). The CDR3 coding sequence is TGTGCCAGCAGTGAGAGAGCCGGGACAGGGCCTGAGACCCAGTACTTC. Translated, it gives CASSERAGTGPETQYF.